Listed below are T cell receptor beta chains from one sample, sequenced in a study of beta chain features in type 1 diabetes. Measured with immunoSEQ multiplex PCR; TCRdb has only the in-frame clones, and not every one. The data show 500,000 to 700,000 clones, around 15% seen once. Material for sequencing was naive CD4+ T cells from blood. The source of these receptors is a man aged 18 to 35 in good health. Both conserved end residues are part of each CDR3. A D gene is named only where the DNA matches it firmly. Not every row has a clone size; where given, it reads once, few, many or a size class.

j_gene | abundance | v_gene | d_gene | CDR3nt | CDR3aa
TRBJ1-2 | few | TRBV10-3 | - | TGTGCCTCCAGTGACGAGGGATACTATGGCTACACCTTC | CASSDEGYYGYTF
TRBJ1-2 | - | TRBV28 | - | TGTGCCAGCAGTTCAGGGGCGGGTGGAGGCTACACCTTC | CASSSGAGGGYTF
TRBJ1-6 | few | TRBV7-9 | - | TGTGCCAGCAGCGCCCGTGGGACCGGACTCCGTCATAATTCACCCCTCCACTTT | CASSARGTGLRHNSPLHF
TRBJ1-1 | - | TRBV28 | - | TGTGCCAGCAGTTTGCGAGGGGGAACTGAAGCTTTCTTT | CASSLRGGTEAFF
TRBJ2-5 | few | TRBV5-1 | - | TGCGCCAGCAGCCGGGGAGCTCAAGAGACCCAGTACTTC | CASSRGAQETQYF
TRBJ2-5 | - | TRBV25-1 | - | TGTGCCAGCAGTGAATATGGGGGGTCTGGGACCCAGTACTTC | CASSEYGGSGTQYF
TRBJ2-3 | - | TRBV4-1 | TRBD2 | TGCGCCAGCAGCCAAGGGCATGGACTAGCGGGGGCAGATACGCAGTATTTT | CASSQGHGLAGADTQYF
TRBJ2-3 | - | TRBV5-6 | TRBD2 | TGTGCCAGCAGCTGGACTAGCGGGGGGCTTTTAGGAGGCACAGATACGCAGTATTTT | CASSWTSGGLLGGTDTQYF
TRBJ2-1 | few | TRBV7-2 | TRBD2 | TGTGCCAGCAGCCGCGGCCTGAGCGGGAGCCATGAGCAGTTCTTC | CASSRGLSGSHEQFF
TRBJ2-3 | - | TRBV7-2 | - | TGTGCCAGCAGCTTAGTTCGGCTAGGCACAGATACGCAGTATTTT | CASSLVRLGTDTQYF
TRBJ2-3 | few | TRBV5-1 | TRBD1 | TGCGCCAGCACCACCGGACAGGGGGCACGCACAGATACGCAGTATTTT | CASTTGQGARTDTQYF
TRBJ2-7 | - | TRBV11-1 | TRBD1 | TGTGCCAGCAGCTTGGCCCCTACAGGGGACCACGAGCAGTACTTC | CASSLAPTGDHEQYF
TRBJ1-2 | - | TRBV5-4 | TRBD1 | TGTGCCAGCAGCCCTGTGGACAGGGACAACTATGGCTACACCTTC | CASSPVDRDNYGYTF
TRBJ1-1 | few | TRBV19 | - | TGTGCCAGTAGCCCCACCATGAACACTGAAGCTTTCTTT | CASSPTMNTEAFF
TRBJ1-6 | few | TRBV7-6 | TRBD1 | TGTGCCAGCAGCTTAGAGGCAGGGGGGGGAAATTCACCCCTCCACTTT | CASSLEAGGGNSPLHF
TRBJ1-4 | - | TRBV5-4 | - | TGTGCCAGCAGTCCATCTCAGGCAACTAATGAAAAACTGTTTTTT | CASSPSQATNEKLFF
TRBJ2-1 | - | TRBV6-5 | - | TGTGCCACCGGGATCCCGAGCAATGAGCAGTTCTTC | CATGIPSNEQFF
TRBJ2-4 | few | TRBV5-1 | - | TGCGCCAGCAGGATACCAGGGTCAGCCAAAAACATTCAGTACTTC | CASRIPGSAKNIQYF
TRBJ1-4 | - | TRBV9 | - | TGTGCCAGCAGCGTAGTAGAGGGCGTTCTGTTTTTT | CASSVVEGVLFF
TRBJ2-3 | few | TRBV9 | TRBD2 | TGTGCCAGCAGCCCCCGACCGACTAGCGGGAGAACAGATACGCAGTATTTT | CASSPRPTSGRTDTQYF
TRBJ1-3 | - | TRBV29-1 | - | TGCAGCGTTGAGGGCAGGCTCTCTGGAAACACCATATATTTT | CSVEGRLSGNTIYF
TRBJ2-7 | few | TRBV2 | - | TGTGCCAGCAACCCTGGGGGTAAGGGCTACGAGCAGTACTTC | CASNPGGKGYEQYF
TRBJ2-5 | few | TRBV5-4 | - | TGTGCCAGCAGCCTGGAGAACAAAGAGACCCAGTACTTC | CASSLENKETQYF
TRBJ1-1 | - | TRBV4-3 | - | TGCGCCAGCAGCCGGGCAGGGTCCATGAACACTGAAGCTTTCTTT | CASSRAGSMNTEAFF
TRBJ2-2 | - | TRBV18 | - | TGTGCCAGCTCCCAACTAGGGGGACGGAACACCGGGGAGCTGTTTTTT | CASSQLGGRNTGELFF
TRBJ2-2 | - | TRBV29-1 | TRBD2 | TGCAGCGTCAAAGCGGGAGGTGCGGTCGGGGAGCTGTTTTTT | CSVKAGGAVGELFF
TRBJ2-7 | - | TRBV7-2 | - | TGTGCCAGCAGCTTAGTGGGTACGGGGGGCGCCCACGAGCAGTACTTC | CASSLVGTGGAHEQYF
TRBJ1-1 | - | TRBV9 | - | TGTGCCAGCAGCGTAGCTCCAGAGGGGAGGGGGACCACTGAAGCTTTCTTT | CASSVAPEGRGTTEAFF
TRBJ2-2 | few | TRBV7-2 | - | TGTGCCAGCAGCTTAAAGGGGGTATCCGGGGAGCTGTTTTTT | CASSLKGVSGELFF
TRBJ2-2 | - | TRBV20-1 | - | TGCAGTGCTATGTCGACCGGGGAGCTGTTTTTT | CSAMSTGELFF
TRBJ2-7 | few | TRBV5-6 | - | TGTGCCAGCAGCTTGGTAGGACTCGTCTCCTACGAGCAGTACTTC | CASSLVGLVSYEQYF
TRBJ2-1 | - | TRBV6-4 | TRBD2 | TGTGCCAGCAGTGTTCGCGGGAGGGCCGATAGTGAGCAGTTCTTC | CASSVRGRADSEQFF
TRBJ2-7 | - | TRBV27 | - | TGTGCCAGCAGTCCGCCAGGACAAGTCTACGAGCAGTACTTC | CASSPPGQVYEQYF
TRBJ2-1 | - | TRBV5-1 | - | TGCGCCAGCAGGGACTCACGCGAGCAGTTCTTC | CASRDSREQFF
TRBJ2-5 | - | TRBV29-1 | - | TGCAGCGTTGTCGGGGCAGGGTGGGGGGAGACCCAGTACTTC | CSVVGAGWGETQYF
TRBJ2-7 | few | TRBV7-9 | TRBD1 | TGTGCCAGCAGCTTACAGACTGGGACAGGGCAGGCCGAGCAGTACTTC | CASSLQTGTGQAEQYF
TRBJ2-7 | few | TRBV7-2 | - | TGTGCCAGCAGCAAGGAGGGGTCTGCCTACGAGCAGTACTTC | CASSKEGSAYEQYF
TRBJ2-3 | few | TRBV6-5 | - | TGTGCCAGCTCCGTGAGGGTGAGCAGCACAGATACGCAGTATTTT | CASSVRVSSTDTQYF
TRBJ1-2 | - | TRBV5-1 | TRBD1 | TGCGCCAGCAGCTCACCGGACAGGGGGTACGGCTACACCTTC | CASSSPDRGYGYTF
TRBJ1-2 | few | TRBV5-1 | - | TGCGCCAGCACCTTGAATCAGGGTTCGGCAAACTATGGCTACACCTTC | CASTLNQGSANYGYTF
TRBJ2-7 | - | TRBV19 | TRBD2 | TGTGCCACCAGACCTCTAGCGGGGGAGCAGTACTTC | CATRPLAGEQYF
TRBJ2-4 | - | TRBV6-5 | - | TGTGCCAGCAGTTATTCCGGGACAATTATGGACATTCAGTACTTC | CASSYSGTIMDIQYF
TRBJ1-2 | few | TRBV2 | - | TGTGCCAGCAGCGAGGGGCTCAACTATGGCTACACCTTC | CASSEGLNYGYTF
TRBJ1-2 | - | TRBV28 | TRBD1 | TGTGCCAGCAGTTTCCTGGACAGGGGGATTACCTTC | CASSFLDRGITF
TRBJ2-6 | - | TRBV4-1 | - | TGCGCCAGCAGCCACGCCCCGGGACGGATCTCTGGGGCCAACGTCCTGACTTTC | CASSHAPGRISGANVLTF
TRBJ2-1 | few | TRBV9 | - | TGTGCCAGCAGCGTCAAACTAGAGGGTATTGAGCAGTTCTTC | CASSVKLEGIEQFF
TRBJ2-7 | few | TRBV4-2 | - | TGTGCCAGCAGCCAAGATGTCCAGGGCTCCTACGAGCAGTACTTC | CASSQDVQGSYEQYF
TRBJ1-2 | - | TRBV6-6 | - | TGTGCCAGCAGCCCGGGACTCGTTGGCTACACCTTC | CASSPGLVGYTF
TRBJ2-3 | few | TRBV4-2 | - | TGTGCCAGCAGCCAAGATCAGAAGCGGGGCACAGATACGCAGTATTTT | CASSQDQKRGTDTQYF
TRBJ2-1 | - | TRBV4-3 | TRBD2 | TGCGCCAGCAGCCAAGAGGGACTAGCCCATTACAATGAGCAGTTCTTC | CASSQEGLAHYNEQFF
TRBJ1-1 | few | TRBV19 | - | TGTGCCAGTAGACAGGACAGAGGGATTCCTGAAGCTTTCTTT | CASRQDRGIPEAFF
TRBJ2-5 | - | TRBV6-6 | - | TGTGCCAGCAGATCCGTCGCAGAGACCCAGTACTTC | CASRSVAETQYF
TRBJ2-7 | - | TRBV6-5 | TRBD1 | TGTGCCAGCAGCCGGGACAGGGACTACGAGCAGTACTTC | CASSRDRDYEQYF